This T cell receptor beta chain was identified in a study of T cell repertoires in cytomegalovirus infection. About the research overall: Well-studied HLA-B-restricted CMV epitopes were used in the study alongside recently identified HLA-C-restricted ones. Evidence of both CMV infection and a matching HLA type came from public TCR beta signatures. Study-wide points: CMV-specific TCR beta clonotypes restricted by HLA-C dominated the ex vivo response.

About this clonotype: Its antigen is unidentified.

Germline lookup yields CDR1 MGHRA and CDR2 YSYEKL. The CDR3 has 15 amino acids. Germline trimming cut 4 bases from V and 2 bases from J; bases unmatched to any gene: 5. In TCRdb, the reads were re-called with MiXCR into one record per CDR3 protein. The table includes about 900,000 distinct CDR3 sequences, roughly a third detected once. The sequencing here drew on cultured CD8+ T cells from PBMCs, taken from culture after CMV antigen stimulation. This TCR was recovered from a human donor in good health (CMV status not recorded). Some clones in this sample may be carry-over from other donors' samples. The chain employs TRBV4-1 and TRBJ2-5; 9 bases map to TRBD2. CDR3 protein: CASSPSAGGQETQYF. Written as DNA, the CDR3 is TGCGCCAGCAGCCCGTCGGCGGGGGGGCAAGAGACCCAGTACTTC.